The sequence of this TCR beta chain was determined in a study of PD-L1 blockade in urothelial cancer. Study as a whole: In terms of prior chemotherapy, patients had received 0 to 3 regimens.

Spike-ins of synthetic TCR analog templates went into each PCR. Clones were sequenced by immunoSEQ multiplex PCR, and TCRdb holds only the in-frame ones, with some missing. The sample holds tens of thousands of clones, roughly 89% seen once. With V trimmed by 8 bases and J by 4 bases, 13 bases remained unmatched. The CDR3 is 15 residues long. The germline CDR1 and CDR2 sequences are MGHDK and SYGVNS. Noted time point: peripheral blood 6 weeks after treatment start. Sampling of each patient yielded between 1 and 8 specimens, collected pretreatment and on-treatment. The sequenced sample was PBMCs, obtained around atezolizumab (anti-PD-L1) treatment. This TCR came from a man between 65 and 79 years old with urothelial cancer. This sequence joins TRBV25-1 and TRBJ1-2; 7 positions agree with TRBD1. CDR3 protein: CASPGTEQYFYGYTF. The CDR3 DNA follows: TGTGCCAGCCCCGGGACAGAACAATACTTCTATGGCTACACCTTC.